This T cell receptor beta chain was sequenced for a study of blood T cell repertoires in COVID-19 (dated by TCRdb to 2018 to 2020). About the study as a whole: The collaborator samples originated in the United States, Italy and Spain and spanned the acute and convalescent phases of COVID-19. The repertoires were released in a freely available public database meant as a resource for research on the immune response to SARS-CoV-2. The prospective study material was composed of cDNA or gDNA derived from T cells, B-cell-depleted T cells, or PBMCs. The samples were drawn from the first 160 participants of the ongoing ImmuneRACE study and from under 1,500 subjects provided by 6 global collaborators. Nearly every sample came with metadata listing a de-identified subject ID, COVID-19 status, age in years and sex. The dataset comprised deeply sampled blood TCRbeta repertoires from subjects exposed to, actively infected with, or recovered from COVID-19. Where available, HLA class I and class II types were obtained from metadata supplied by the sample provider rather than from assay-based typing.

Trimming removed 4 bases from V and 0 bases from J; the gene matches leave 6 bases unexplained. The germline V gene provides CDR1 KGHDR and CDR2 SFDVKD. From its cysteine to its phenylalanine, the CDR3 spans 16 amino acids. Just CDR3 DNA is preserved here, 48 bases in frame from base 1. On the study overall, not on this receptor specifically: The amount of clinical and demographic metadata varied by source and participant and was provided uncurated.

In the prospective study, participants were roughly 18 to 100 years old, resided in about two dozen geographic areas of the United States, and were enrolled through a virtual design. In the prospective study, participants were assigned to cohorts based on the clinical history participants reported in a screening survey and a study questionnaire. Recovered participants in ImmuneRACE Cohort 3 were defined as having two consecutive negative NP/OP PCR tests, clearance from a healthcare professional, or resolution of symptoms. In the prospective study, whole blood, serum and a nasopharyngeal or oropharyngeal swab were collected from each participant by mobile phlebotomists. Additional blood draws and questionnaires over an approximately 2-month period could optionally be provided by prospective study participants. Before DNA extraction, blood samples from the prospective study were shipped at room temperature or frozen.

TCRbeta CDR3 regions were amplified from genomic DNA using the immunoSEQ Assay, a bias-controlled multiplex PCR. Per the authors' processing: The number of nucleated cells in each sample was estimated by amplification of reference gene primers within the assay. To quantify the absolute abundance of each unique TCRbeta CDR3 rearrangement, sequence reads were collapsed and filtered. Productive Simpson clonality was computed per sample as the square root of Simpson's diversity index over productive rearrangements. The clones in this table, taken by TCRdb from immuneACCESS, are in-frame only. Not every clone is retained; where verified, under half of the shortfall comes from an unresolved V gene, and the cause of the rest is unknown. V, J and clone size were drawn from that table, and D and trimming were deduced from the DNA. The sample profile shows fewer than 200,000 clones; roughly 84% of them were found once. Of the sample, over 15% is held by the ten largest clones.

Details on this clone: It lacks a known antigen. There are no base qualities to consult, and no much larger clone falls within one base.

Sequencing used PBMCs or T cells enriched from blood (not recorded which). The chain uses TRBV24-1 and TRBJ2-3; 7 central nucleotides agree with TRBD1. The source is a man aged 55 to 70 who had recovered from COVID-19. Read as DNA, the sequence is TGTGCCACCAGTGACCGACAGGGCACTAGCACAGATACGCAGTATTTT. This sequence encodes CATSDRQGTSTDTQYF.